The rows below give T cell receptor beta chains drawn from one sample of a study of cytomegalovirus exposure and HLA in healthy donors. The method was immunoSEQ multiplex PCR; TCRdb's version includes in-frame clones alone and lacks a portion of them. The repertoire consists of about 170,000 clones, with roughly 96% occurring once and the leading ten covering roughly 0.83%. Material for sequencing was PBMCs. The receptor source for this set is a woman between 18 and 29 years old in good health and CMV-seronegative. Both conserved end residues are part of each CDR3. The order of the fields is CDR3 protein, CDR3 DNA, J gene, V gene, D gene, clone size. The D gene is left open where the match is weak. Clone size is stated in some rows and not others, as once, few, many or a class when expanded.

CASSLGLAPKTNTGELFF | TGTGCCAGCAGCTTGGGACTAGCTCCTAAAACCAACACCGGGGAGCTGTTTTTT | TRBJ2-2 | TRBV5-4 | TRBD2 | NA
CASSFPRDTEAFF | TGTGCCAGCAGCTTTCCCCGGGACACTGAAGCTTTCTTT | TRBJ1-1 | TRBV5-8 | NA | NA
CASSISQGARTQHF | TGTGCCAGTAGTATCTCGCAGGGTGCGCGGACCCAGCATTTT | TRBJ1-5 | TRBV19 | NA | NA
CASSYAGQSYGYTF | TGTGCCAGCAGTTACGCGGGACAGTCGTATGGCTACACCTTC | TRBJ1-2 | TRBV6-6 | TRBD1 | NA
CASSLGATVPYEQYF | TGTGCCAGCAGCTTGGGAGCAACCGTCCCCTACGAGCAGTACTTC | TRBJ2-7 | TRBV11-3 | NA | NA
CASTATGVSGNTIYF | TGTGCCAGCACCGCGACAGGGGTCTCTGGAAACACCATATATTTT | TRBJ1-3 | TRBV7-9 | TRBD1 | NA
CASSWGQGDGYTF | TGCGCCAGCAGCTGGGGACAGGGGGATGGCTACACCTTC | TRBJ1-2 | TRBV5-1 | TRBD1 | NA
CASSQQGVTYNEQFF | TGTGCCAGCAGCCAACAGGGGGTAACTTACAATGAGCAGTTCTTC | TRBJ2-1 | TRBV7-3 | TRBD1 | NA
CASSRGLAEVGEQFF | TGTGCCAGCAGCCGGGGACTAGCGGAGGTTGGTGAGCAGTTCTTC | TRBJ2-1 | TRBV11-2 | TRBD2 | NA
CASSYPGQGRYTF | TGTGCCAGCAGTTACCCGGGACAGGGGAGGTACACCTTC | TRBJ1-2 | TRBV6-5 | TRBD1 | few
CASSDFRGPYEQYF | TGTGCCAGCAGTGACTTCAGGGGCCCCTACGAGCAGTACTTC | TRBJ2-7 | TRBV25-1 | NA | NA
CASSPGTGTYEQYF | TGTGCCAGCTCACCTGGGACAGGAACCTACGAGCAGTACTTC | TRBJ2-7 | TRBV18 | TRBD1 | NA
CASSVEAGGRNTEAFF | TGTGCCAGCAGCGTAGAGGCAGGGGGGAGGAACACTGAAGCTTTCTTT | TRBJ1-1 | TRBV9 | TRBD1 | NA
CASSPGGLTYEQYF | TGTGCCAGCTCACCGGGGGGGCTGACCTACGAGCAGTACTTC | TRBJ2-7 | TRBV18 | NA | NA
CASRAQGGYTF | TGTGCCAGCAGGGCACAGGGGGGCTACACCTTC | TRBJ1-2 | TRBV27 | TRBD1 | NA
CASSLLGPEKLFF | TGTGCCAGCAGCCTATTGGGCCCGGAAAAACTGTTTTTT | TRBJ1-4 | TRBV7-9 | NA | NA
CASSFRDGGEKLFF | TGTGCCAGCAGCTTCAGGGACGGGGGTGAAAAACTGTTTTTT | TRBJ1-4 | TRBV5-6 | NA | NA
CASSEGTPYYGYTF | TGTGCCAGCAGTGAGGGCACACCATACTATGGCTACACCTTC | TRBJ1-2 | TRBV6-1 | NA | NA
CAISEFRQGSIYGYTF | TGTGCCATCAGTGAGTTCCGACAGGGGAGTATCTATGGCTACACCTTC | TRBJ1-2 | TRBV10-3 | TRBD1 | once
CASSLAGGAAGYTF | TGTGCCAGCAGCTTAGCGGGGGGAGCGGCTGGCTACACCTTC | TRBJ1-2 | TRBV7-9 | NA | NA
CASRPTGANSPLHF | TGTGCCAGCAGACCGACAGGGGCTAATTCACCCCTCCACTTT | TRBJ1-6 | TRBV7-9 | TRBD1 | NA
CATHLSAGWGTDTQYF | TGTGCCACCCATTTAAGCGCGGGGTGGGGCACAGATACGCAGTATTTT | TRBJ2-3 | TRBV5-4 | NA | once
CASRSLAGGGSNF | TGTGCCAGCAGGTCGCTAGCCGGGGGGGGCAGTAATTTT | TRBJ2-3 | TRBV11-2 | TRBD2 | NA
CASSQDGIAGVDTDTQYF | TGCGCCAGCAGCCAAGATGGGATAGCGGGGGTTGATACAGATACGCAGTATTTT | TRBJ2-3 | TRBV4-3 | TRBD2 | NA
CASSFGTSGGLKADTQYF | TGTGCCAGCAGCTTCGGGACTAGCGGGGGCCTGAAGGCAGATACGCAGTATTTT | TRBJ2-3 | TRBV7-2 | TRBD2 | NA
CASSPQRPSNTGELFF | TGTGCCAGCTCACCCCAGAGGCCATCGAACACCGGGGAGCTGTTTTTT | TRBJ2-2 | TRBV18 | NA | NA
CAISGGGTDTQYF | TGTGCCATCTCCGGAGGTGGCACAGATACGCAGTATTTT | TRBJ2-3 | TRBV10-3 | NA | once
CASRENRGQGAYEQYF | TGTGCCAGCAGGGAGAACAGGGGGCAGGGGGCATACGAGCAGTACTTC | TRBJ2-7 | TRBV27 | TRBD1 | NA
CARSTAVDPPNNLDLAGKYF | TGTGCCAGAAGCACCGCCGTAGACCCACCAAACAATTTAGATTTAGCGGGGAAGTACTTC | TRBJ2-4 | TRBV5-3 | TRBD2 | NA
CASSFQLENTGELFF | TGCGCCAGCAGCTTCCAACTAGAAAACACCGGGGAGCTGTTTTTT | TRBJ2-2 | TRBV5-1 | NA | NA
CASSLGRSTGEQYF | TGTGCCAGCAGCTTAGGGCGGTCTACGGGAGAGCAGTACTTC | TRBJ2-7 | TRBV7-9 | NA | NA
CASSLGGGGDLQETQYF | TGCGCCAGCAGCTTGGGAGGGGGCGGGGACCTCCAAGAGACCCAGTACTTC | TRBJ2-5 | TRBV5-1 | NA | NA
CASSLDRDYEQYF | TGTGCCAGCAGTCTAGACAGGGATTACGAGCAGTACTTC | TRBJ2-7 | TRBV6-5 | TRBD1 | NA
CASSQEMTGGGYGYTF | TGTGCCAGCAGCCAAGAGATGACAGGGGGCGGGTATGGCTACACCTTC | TRBJ1-2 | TRBV4-2 | TRBD1 | NA
CASSPTRTGDGYTF | TGTGCCAGCAGCCCCACTAGGACAGGGGATGGCTACACCTTC | TRBJ1-2 | TRBV11-1 | TRBD1 | NA
CASSAGTRVPEAFF | TGTGCCAGCTCAGCCGGGACAAGAGTTCCTGAAGCTTTCTTT | TRBJ1-1 | TRBV5-5 | NA | NA
CASSVGGAPTDTQYF | TGTGCCAGCAGCGTAGGCGGGGCCCCCACAGATACGCAGTATTTT | TRBJ2-3 | TRBV9 | NA | once
CASSLATAGGEQYF | TGTGCCAGCAGTTTGGCGACGGCTGGAGGCGAGCAGTACTTC | TRBJ2-7 | TRBV27 | NA | NA
CASSPGQGETQYF | TGTGCCAGCAGCCCAGGACAGGGCGAGACCCAGTACTTC | TRBJ2-5 | TRBV7-2 | TRBD1 | NA
CLVTDRGGEQYF | TGCCTTGTTACGGACAGGGGTGGAGAGCAGTACTTC | TRBJ2-7 | TRBV6-6 | TRBD1 | NA
CASSYSRRTQHYEQYF | TGTGCCAGCAGTTACTCGAGGAGGACCCAGCACTACGAGCAGTACTTC | TRBJ2-7 | TRBV6-8 | NA | NA
CASSQGGGNYNEQFF | TGTGCCAGCTCACAGGGGGGGGGTAACTACAATGAGCAGTTCTTC | TRBJ2-1 | TRBV18 | NA | NA
CASSSNAGGESTDTQYF | TGTGCCAGCAGCTCTAACGCGGGGGGGGAGAGCACAGATACGCAGTATTTT | TRBJ2-3 | TRBV7-9 | TRBD2 | NA
CSVEWWTSPLAGGPYNEQFF | TGCAGCGTTGAATGGTGGACTTCCCCCTTAGCGGGGGGGCCGTACAATGAGCAGTTCTTC | TRBJ2-1 | TRBV29-1 | TRBD2 | NA
CASSQVQGSYNSPLHF | TGTGCCAGCAGCCAAGTACAGGGTTCCTATAATTCACCCCTCCACTTT | TRBJ1-6 | TRBV4-2 | NA | NA
CASSERGTYNSPLHF | TGTGCCAGCAGTGAGAGGGGGACCTATAATTCACCCCTCCACTTT | TRBJ1-6 | TRBV2 | NA | NA
CASSLGGSTGTGNTIYF | TGCGCCAGCAGCTTGGGGGGGAGCACAGGGACTGGAAACACCATATATTTT | TRBJ1-3 | TRBV5-1 | NA | NA
CASSPLFTSGGAGETQYF | TGTGCCAGCAGCCCCTTGTTCACTAGCGGGGGGGCCGGAGAGACCCAGTACTTC | TRBJ2-5 | TRBV7-2 | TRBD2 | NA
CASFHIGAGVTREQYF | TGTGCCAGCTTCCATATCGGGGCAGGGGTCACACGAGAGCAGTACTTC | TRBJ2-7 | TRBV27 | NA | NA
CASSEARIPTNEKLFF | TGTGCCAGCAGTGAAGCGAGGATACCAACTAATGAAAAACTGTTTTTT | TRBJ1-4 | TRBV2 | NA | NA
CASSLAGRASTDTQYF | TGTGCCAGCAGCTTAGCCGGCAGGGCTAGCACAGATACGCAGTATTTT | TRBJ2-3 | TRBV7-2 | NA | NA
CASSQDILAGASDTQYF | TGTGCCAGCAGCCAAGATATCCTAGCGGGGGCATCAGATACGCAGTATTTT | TRBJ2-3 | TRBV4-2 | TRBD2 | NA
CASSYNRGEGSPLHF | TGTGCCAGCAGTTACAACAGGGGCGAGGGTTCACCCCTCCACTTT | TRBJ1-6 | TRBV6-5 | TRBD1 | NA
CSVAGTRGVRDTQYF | TGCAGCGTTGCGGGGACGCGGGGTGTGAGAGATACGCAGTATTTT | TRBJ2-3 | TRBV29-1 | NA | once
CASSRDRDTDTEAFF | TGTGCCAGCTCTCGGGACAGGGATACGGACACTGAAGCTTTCTTT | TRBJ1-1 | TRBV18 | TRBD1 | NA
CASSNLYEQYF | TGTGCCAGTAGTAATTTATACGAGCAGTACTTC | TRBJ2-7 | TRBV19 | NA | NA
CASSFPTFTSGPEGSYNEQFF | TGTGCCAGCAGCTTCCCGACGTTTACTAGCGGGCCCGAGGGGTCCTACAATGAGCAGTTCTTC | TRBJ2-1 | TRBV7-6 | TRBD2 | NA
CASSIGQGMYQETQYF | TGTGCCAGTAGTATTGGACAGGGGATGTACCAAGAGACCCAGTACTTC | TRBJ2-5 | TRBV19 | TRBD1 | once
CASSSGTRGYGYTF | TGTGCCAGCAGCTCCGGAACGCGGGGCTATGGCTACACCTTC | TRBJ1-2 | TRBV5-4 | NA | NA